This T cell receptor (beta chain) was sequenced during a study of shared T cell receptors in the human thymus. The CDR3 has 15 amino acids. Germline V lookup: CDR1 SGHNT, CDR2 YYREEE (reference sequence). Trimming at V came to 4 bases and at J to 4 bases, leaving 5 bases not matched to a gene. Using immunoSEQ multiplex PCR, the repertoire was profiled, and TCRdb retains in-frame clones only, with some absent. The profile shows 650,000 to 950,000 clones, roughly 85% of them singletons. These data also featured in a second study, about human thymus T cells.

The chain carries TRBV5-4 and TRBJ2-1; 10 bases are shared with TRBD2. Sequenced input: thymocytes. The TCR comes from a girl under three years old with a congenital heart defect. For the CDR3, the DNA is TGTGCCAGCAGCGCCGGGACTAGCGTATACAATGAGCAGTTCTTC. This encodes CASSAGTSVYNEQFF.